This entry features one T cell receptor (beta chain) sequence. This specimen includes other DNA sequences encoding the same CDR3. The data were obtained in a study of metastatic and nonmetastatic thyroid tumors. Germline values: CDR1 KGHSH, CDR2 LQKENI. Trimming stripped 3 bases from V and 6 bases from J, with 19 bases between. This CDR3 contains 16 residues. MiXCR reprocessed the PCR reads for TCRdb. The sample includes about 92,000 clones, 15% of them seen just once. Treatment of any kind had been given to no patient before thyroid surgery. This TCR came from a female donor with papillary thyroid cancer or a benign thyroid nodule (not recorded which). Some clones in this sample may be carry-over from other donors' samples. Specimen: blood. The genes are TRBV18 and TRBJ2-3; D is uncertain. The CDR3 is CASSPETPGLRDTQYF. CDR3 DNA: TGTGCCAGCTCACCCGAGACCCCGGGCCTCCGTGATACGCAGTATTTT.